This T cell receptor beta chain was profiled in a study of sequential checkpoint blockade in melanoma. Overall study context: First-line arms were nivolumab then ipilimumab, or the reverse, randomized 1:1.

The method was immunoSEQ multiplex PCR; TCRdb's version includes in-frame clones alone and lacks a portion of them. The data show about 35,000 clones, with approximately 84% seen just once and 5.5% held by the top ten. Germline V gene sequence: CDR1 MNHEY, CDR2 SMNVEV (reference sequence). This CDR3 has 17 amino acids. Trimming at V came to 5 bases and at J to 0 bases, leaving 11 bases not matched to a gene. Treatment noted: randomized to nivolumab then ipilimumab (arm A) or the reverse (arm B). Sorted cells were live CD3+CD8+, lacking CD19 and CD56, from PBMCs. The origin of this receptor is a human donor with melanoma. V gene TRBV27 combines with J gene TRBJ2-3; TRBD2 agrees at 7 bases. The sample here was CD8+ T cells sorted from blood (inferred from file names), taken from a patient given nivolumab and ipilimumab in sequence. The CDR3 nucleotides read TGTGCCAGCAGTCCTCGGGGAGCGGGGCCTAGCACAGATACGCAGTATTTT. Its protein product is CASSPRGAGPSTDTQYF.